Sequencing of this T cell receptor beta chain was carried out in a study of OX40 agonist ivuxolimab in advanced cancers. Study-level background: It was permissible to have had prior anti-PD-1, anti-PD-L1 or anti-CTLA-4 therapy, and over 35% had some. Findings of the study overall: Partial responders at 0.1-3.0 mg/kg had among the lowest clonal expansion. On average, a greater number of expanded clones characterised CD8+ T cells relative to CD4+.

On this clone itself: Its specificity is not known.

Produced via immunoSEQ multiplex PCR; TCRdb's table is partial and in-frame only. The sample lists roughly 50,000 clones, roughly 90% occurring once. This TCR was sampled from an adult with an advanced solid tumor such as melanoma, head and neck, liver or kidney cancer. Sequenced here: CD4+ or CD8+ T cells sorted from blood, sampled in a trial of the OX40 agonist ivuxolimab.

CDR3 in DNA: TGTGCCAGCAGCAAAGGCACTAGCGGGGGGGCGTATGAGCAGTTCTTC. Protein sequence: CASSKGTSGGAYEQFF. The gene calls are TRBV21-1 and TRBJ2-1; the D segment call TRBD2 is taken from the table without a DNA check. TRBV21-1 is an annotated pseudogene. The CDR3 is made up of 16 amino acids.